This TCR beta chain was captured in a study of response to subunit inactivated influenza vaccine. Study-wide findings and caveats: It was suggested by the authors that few new T cells are recruited by each seasonal influenza vaccination.

This clonotype was picked up a small number of times. Its specificity is unknown. The V end was cut by 3 bases, the J end by 0 bases, with 14 bases between. This CDR3 spans 15 amino acids. Looked up from germline, CDR1 is DFQATT and CDR2 is SNEGSKA (reference sequence). TCRdb reprocessed the RT-PCR reads via MiXCR and lists one record per CDR3 protein. The sample yields about 800,000 distinct CDR3 sequences, about 20% seen once. The sequence was collected from a man aged 45 to 65 who received an inactivated influenza vaccine. This chain joins TRBV20-1 and TRBJ2-5; TRBD1 might be the D (5 bases). Sequenced material: PBMCs from blood, taken roughly 5 days after vaccination. CDR3 coding DNA: TGCAGTGCTAGGGACCCCCGACAGAACCAAGAGACCCAGTACTTC. This translates into CSARDPRQNQETQYF.